Described below is a single T cell receptor (beta chain) sequence and its context. Its specificity is not known. This sample was taken from a study of cytomegalovirus exposure and HLA in healthy donors. Study results and caveats: Reportedly, a later analysis found an Asian-associated ancestry cluster had fewer N-insertions than the roughly 700-donor mean. CMV serostatus was the sole immune exposure data available.

While unrecorded immune exposures were likely, the donors were nominally healthy when sampled. There are 15 residues in the CDR3. CDR1 and CDR2 (germline): SGHVS, FQNEAQ. Between the trimmed V and J ends, which lost 5 bases and 0 bases, there was a span of 10 bases. Primers: 60 Vbeta forward and 13 Jbeta reverse. The assay was immunoSEQ multiplex PCR, and TCRdb's table has in-frame clones only and misses some. The data contain 150,000 to 250,000 clones, 70% to 85% of them singletons. What was sequenced was PBMCs. The chain combines TRBV7-8 with TRBJ1-4, with D unclear. The source of this sequence is a woman aged 25 to 39 in good health and CMV-seropositive. This CDR3 is CASSQGAATNEKLFF. The CDR3 coding sequence is TGTGCCAGCAGCCAAGGAGCCGCAACTAATGAAAAACTGTTTTTT.